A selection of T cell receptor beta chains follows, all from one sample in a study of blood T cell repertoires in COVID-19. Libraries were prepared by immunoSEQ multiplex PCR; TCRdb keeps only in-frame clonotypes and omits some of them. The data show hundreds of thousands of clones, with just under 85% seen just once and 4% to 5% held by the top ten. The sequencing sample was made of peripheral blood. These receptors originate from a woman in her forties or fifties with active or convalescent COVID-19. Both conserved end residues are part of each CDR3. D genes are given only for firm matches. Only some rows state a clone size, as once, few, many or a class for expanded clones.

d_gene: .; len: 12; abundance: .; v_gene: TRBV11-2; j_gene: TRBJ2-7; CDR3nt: TGCTGTTACGGCGGGACCTTCCACGAGCAGTACTTC; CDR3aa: CCYGGTFHEQYF
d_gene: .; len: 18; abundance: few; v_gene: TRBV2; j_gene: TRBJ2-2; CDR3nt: TGTGCCAGCAGTGATACGTTTTCGGACAGCCTGAACACCGGGGAGCTGTTTTTT; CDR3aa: CASSDTFSDSLNTGELFF
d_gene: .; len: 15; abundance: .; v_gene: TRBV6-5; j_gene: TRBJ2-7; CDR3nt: TGTGCCAGCAGTCCACAGGGTTTGAGCTCCTACGAGCAGTACTTC; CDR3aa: CASSPQGLSSYEQYF
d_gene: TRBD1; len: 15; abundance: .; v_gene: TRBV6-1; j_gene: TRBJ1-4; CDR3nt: TGTGCCAGCAGTGAAAGTGGGACAGGGTTGGAAAAACTGTTTTTT; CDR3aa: CASSESGTGLEKLFF
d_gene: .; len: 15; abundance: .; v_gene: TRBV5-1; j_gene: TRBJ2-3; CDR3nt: TGCGCCAGCAGCTTTTTCGGGGGAAGGGAAGATACGCAGTATTTT; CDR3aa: CASSFFGGREDTQYF
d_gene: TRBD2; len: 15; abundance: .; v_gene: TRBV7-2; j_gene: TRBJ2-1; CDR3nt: TGTGCCAGCAGCTTAGGCGGGAGATCCTACAATGAGCAGTTCTTC; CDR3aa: CASSLGGRSYNEQFF
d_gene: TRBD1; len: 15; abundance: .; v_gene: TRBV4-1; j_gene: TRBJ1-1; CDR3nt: TGCGCCAGCAGCCAAAGGACAGGGGAGGGGACTGAAGCTTTCTTT; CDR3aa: CASSQRTGEGTEAFF
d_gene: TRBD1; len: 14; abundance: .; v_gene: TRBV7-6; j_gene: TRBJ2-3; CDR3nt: TGTGCCAGCAGCACCCGGACAGGGGAGGATACGCAGTATTTT; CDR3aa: CASSTRTGEDTQYF
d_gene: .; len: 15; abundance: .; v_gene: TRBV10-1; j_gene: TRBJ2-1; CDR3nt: TGCGCCAGCAGTCCGGGACAAGCATTTTACAATGAGCAGTTCTTC; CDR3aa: CASSPGQAFYNEQFF
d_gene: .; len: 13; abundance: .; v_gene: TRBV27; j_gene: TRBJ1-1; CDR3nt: TGTGCCAGCAGGTCCGTCGGGAACACTGAAGCTTTCTTT; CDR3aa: CASRSVGNTEAFF
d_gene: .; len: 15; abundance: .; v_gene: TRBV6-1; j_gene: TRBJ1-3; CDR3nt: TGTGCCAGCAGTTCGGGCGGGTACTCTGGAAACACCATATATTTT; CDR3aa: CASSSGGYSGNTIYF
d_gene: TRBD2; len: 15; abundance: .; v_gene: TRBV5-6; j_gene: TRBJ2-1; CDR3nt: TGTGCCAGCAGCTTCATTCGTGGGAGGGACAATGAGCAGTTCTTC; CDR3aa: CASSFIRGRDNEQFF
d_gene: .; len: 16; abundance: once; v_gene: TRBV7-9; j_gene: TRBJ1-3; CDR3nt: TGTGCCAGCAGCTTATTCGGGGTTTCCTCTGGAAACACCATATATTTT; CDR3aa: CASSLFGVSSGNTIYF
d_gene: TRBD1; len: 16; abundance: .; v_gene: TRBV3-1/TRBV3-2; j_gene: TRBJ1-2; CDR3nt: TGTGCCAGCAGCCAATATGGAGAGACAGGGTTTGGTGGCTACACCTTC; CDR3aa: CASSQYGETGFGGYTF
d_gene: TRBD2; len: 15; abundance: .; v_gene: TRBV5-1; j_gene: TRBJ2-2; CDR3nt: TGCGCCAGCATCGAATCAGCGGGAGTCACCGGGGAGCTGTTTTTT; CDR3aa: CASIESAGVTGELFF
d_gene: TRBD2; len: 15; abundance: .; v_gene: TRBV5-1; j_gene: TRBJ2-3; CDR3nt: TGCGCCAGCAGCTCCAACCCCCGCGGGAGACATACGCAGTATTTT; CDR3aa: CASSSNPRGRHTQYF
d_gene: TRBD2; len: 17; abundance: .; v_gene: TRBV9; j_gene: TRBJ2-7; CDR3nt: TGTGCCAGCAGCGTAGGACTAGCGGGAGCCAACTCCTACGAGCAGTACTTC; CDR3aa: CASSVGLAGANSYEQYF
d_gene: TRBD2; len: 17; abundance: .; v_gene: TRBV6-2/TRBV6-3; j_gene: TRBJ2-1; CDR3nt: TGTGCCAGCAGTTACTCACAGACTAGCGGTATTTACAATGAGCAGTTCTTC; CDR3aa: CASSYSQTSGIYNEQFF
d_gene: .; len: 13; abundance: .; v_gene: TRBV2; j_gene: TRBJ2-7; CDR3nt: TGTGCCAGCATCCTAGGGGGAAGGGACGAGCAGTACTTC; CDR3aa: CASILGGRDEQYF
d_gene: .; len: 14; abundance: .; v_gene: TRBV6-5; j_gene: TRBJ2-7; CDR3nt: TGTGCCAGCAGAGTCAGACAGGCCACCTACGAGCAGTACTTC; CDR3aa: CASRVRQATYEQYF
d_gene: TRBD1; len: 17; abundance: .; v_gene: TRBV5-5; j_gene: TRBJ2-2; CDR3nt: TGTGCCAGCAGCCTTATACCGGGACAGGGTAACACCGGGGAGCTGTTTTTT; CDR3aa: CASSLIPGQGNTGELFF
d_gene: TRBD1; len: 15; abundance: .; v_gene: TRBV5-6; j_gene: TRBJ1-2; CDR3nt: TGTGCCAGCAGCTGGGGGACAGGGGGCGCGAATGGCTACACCTTC; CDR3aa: CASSWGTGGANGYTF
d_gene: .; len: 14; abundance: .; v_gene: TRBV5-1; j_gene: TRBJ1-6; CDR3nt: TGCGCCAGCAGCTTGGCAGGGTCTAATTCACCCCTCCACTTT; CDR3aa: CASSLAGSNSPLHF
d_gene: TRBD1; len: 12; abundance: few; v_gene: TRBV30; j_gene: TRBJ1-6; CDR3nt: TGTGCCCTGCGGGACAGAAATTCACCCCTCCACTTT; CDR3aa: CALRDRNSPLHF
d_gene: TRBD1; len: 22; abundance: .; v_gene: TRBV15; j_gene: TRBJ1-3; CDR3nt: TGTGCCACCAGCAGAGATGGCCTAGGAGCAGCCGAGACAGGGGTTAGAGGAAACACCATATATTTT; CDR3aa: CATSRDGLGAAETGVRGNTIYF
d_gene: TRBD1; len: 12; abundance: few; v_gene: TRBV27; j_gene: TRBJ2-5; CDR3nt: TGTGCCAGCAGTCCGACAGGGGAAACCCAGTACTTC; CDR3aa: CASSPTGETQYF
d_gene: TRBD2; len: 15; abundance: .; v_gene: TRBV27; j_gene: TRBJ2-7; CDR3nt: TGTGCCAGCAGTTCAGGGACTAGCGGGAGAGCCGAGCAGTACTTC; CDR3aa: CASSSGTSGRAEQYF
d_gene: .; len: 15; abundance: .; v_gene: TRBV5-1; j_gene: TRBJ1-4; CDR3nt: TGCGCCAGCAGCCTTAGCCCAGCAACTAATGAAAAACTGTTTTTT; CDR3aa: CASSLSPATNEKLFF
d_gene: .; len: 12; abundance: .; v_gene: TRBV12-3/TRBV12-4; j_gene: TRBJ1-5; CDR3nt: TGTGCCAGCGGACACAGCAATCAGCCCCAGCATTTT; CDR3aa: CASGHSNQPQHF
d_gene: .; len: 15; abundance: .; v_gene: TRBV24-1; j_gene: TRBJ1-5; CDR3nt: TGTGCCACCAGTGCCACTGACAGGCCCAATCAGCCCCAGCATTTT; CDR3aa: CATSATDRPNQPQHF
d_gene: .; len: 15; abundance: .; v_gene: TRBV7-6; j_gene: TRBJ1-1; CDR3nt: TGTGCCAGCAGCCCTCCGGATGTAGCGTACACTGAAGCTTTCTTT; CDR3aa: CASSPPDVAYTEAFF
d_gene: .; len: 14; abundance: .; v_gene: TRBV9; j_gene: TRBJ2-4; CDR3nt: TGTGCCAGCAGCTCGGGGGTGGGCCAAAACATTCAGTACTTC; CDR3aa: CASSSGVGQNIQYF
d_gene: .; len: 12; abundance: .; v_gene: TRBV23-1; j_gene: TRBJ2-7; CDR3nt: TGCGCCAGCAGTCAATCGACGGGCGAGCAGTACTTC; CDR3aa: CASSQSTGEQYF